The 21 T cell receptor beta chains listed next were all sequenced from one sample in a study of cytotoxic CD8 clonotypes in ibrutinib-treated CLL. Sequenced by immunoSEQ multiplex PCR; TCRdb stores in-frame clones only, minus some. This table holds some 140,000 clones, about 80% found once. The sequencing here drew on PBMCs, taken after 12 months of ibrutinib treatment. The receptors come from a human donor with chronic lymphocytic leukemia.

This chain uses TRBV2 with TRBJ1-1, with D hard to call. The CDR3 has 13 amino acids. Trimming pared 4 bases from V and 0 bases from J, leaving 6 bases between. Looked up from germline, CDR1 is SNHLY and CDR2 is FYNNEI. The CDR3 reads CASSGSMNTEAFF. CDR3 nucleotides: TGTGCCAGCAGTGGGTCGATGAACACTGAAGCTTTCTTT.

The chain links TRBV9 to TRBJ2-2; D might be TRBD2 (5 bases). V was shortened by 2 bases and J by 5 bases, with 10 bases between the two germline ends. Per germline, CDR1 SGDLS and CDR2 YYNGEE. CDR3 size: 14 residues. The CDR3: CASSVRTFTGELFF. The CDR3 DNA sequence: TGTGCCAGCAGCGTGAGGACTTTTACCGGGGAGCTGTTTTTT.

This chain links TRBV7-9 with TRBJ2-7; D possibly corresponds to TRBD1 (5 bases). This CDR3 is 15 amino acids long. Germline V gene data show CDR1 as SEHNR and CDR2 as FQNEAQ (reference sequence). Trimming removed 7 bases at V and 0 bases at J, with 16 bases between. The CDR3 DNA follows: TGTGCCAGCAACACAGAAGGGGTGCCCTCCTACGAGCAGTACTTC. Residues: CASNTEGVPSYEQYF.

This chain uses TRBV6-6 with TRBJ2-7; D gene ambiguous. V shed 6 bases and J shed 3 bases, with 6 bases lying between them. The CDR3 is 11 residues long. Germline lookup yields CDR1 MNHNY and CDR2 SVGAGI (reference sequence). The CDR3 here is CASRADYEQYF. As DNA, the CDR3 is TGTGCCAGCAGGGCCGACTACGAGCAGTACTTC.

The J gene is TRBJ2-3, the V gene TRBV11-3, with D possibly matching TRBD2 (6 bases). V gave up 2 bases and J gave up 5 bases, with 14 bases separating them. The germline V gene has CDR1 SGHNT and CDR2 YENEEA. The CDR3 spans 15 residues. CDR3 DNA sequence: TGTGCCAGCAGCTTAAGGGGCGGGGACGAAGATACGCAGTATTTT. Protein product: CASSLRGGDEDTQYF.

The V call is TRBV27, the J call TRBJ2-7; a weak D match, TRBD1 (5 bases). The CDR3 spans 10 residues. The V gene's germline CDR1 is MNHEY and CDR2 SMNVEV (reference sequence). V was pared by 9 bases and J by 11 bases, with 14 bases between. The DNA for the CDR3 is TGTGCCAGGGGGCCGAACTACAAGTACTTC. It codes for CARGPNYKYF.

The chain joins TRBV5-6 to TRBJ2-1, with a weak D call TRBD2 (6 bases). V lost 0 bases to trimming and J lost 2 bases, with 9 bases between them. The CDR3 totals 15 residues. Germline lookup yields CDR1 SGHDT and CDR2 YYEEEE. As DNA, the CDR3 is TGTGCCAGCAGCTTGGATCCGGGAGCCTACAATGAGCAGTTCTTC. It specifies CASSLDPGAYNEQFF.

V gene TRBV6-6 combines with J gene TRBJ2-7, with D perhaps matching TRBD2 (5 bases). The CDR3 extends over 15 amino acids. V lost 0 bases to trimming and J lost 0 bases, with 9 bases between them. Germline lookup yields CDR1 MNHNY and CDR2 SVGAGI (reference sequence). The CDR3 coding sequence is TGTGCCAGCAGTTACTCGAGGGCGGACTCCTACGAGCAGTACTTC. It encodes CASSYSRADSYEQYF.

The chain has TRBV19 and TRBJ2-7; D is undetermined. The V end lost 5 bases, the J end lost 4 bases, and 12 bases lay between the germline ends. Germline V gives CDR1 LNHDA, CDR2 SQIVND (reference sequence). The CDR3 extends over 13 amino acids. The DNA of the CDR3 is TGTGCCAGTAGTCACGGTCCTCGGTACGAGCAGTACTTC. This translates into CASSHGPRYEQYF.

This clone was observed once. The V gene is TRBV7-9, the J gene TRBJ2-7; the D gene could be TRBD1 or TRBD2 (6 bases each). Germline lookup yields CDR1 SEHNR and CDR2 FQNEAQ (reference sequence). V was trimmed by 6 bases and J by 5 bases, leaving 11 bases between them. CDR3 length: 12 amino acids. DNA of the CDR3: TGTGCCAGCAGGAGGGGGGCAAACGAGCAGTACTTC. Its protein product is CASRRGANEQYF.

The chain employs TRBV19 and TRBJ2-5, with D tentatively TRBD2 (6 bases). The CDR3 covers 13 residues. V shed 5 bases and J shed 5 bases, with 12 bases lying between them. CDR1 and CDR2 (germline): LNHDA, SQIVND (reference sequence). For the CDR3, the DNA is TGTGCCAGTAGTCCACCAGGGAGGGAGACCCAGTACTTC. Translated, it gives CASSPPGRETQYF.

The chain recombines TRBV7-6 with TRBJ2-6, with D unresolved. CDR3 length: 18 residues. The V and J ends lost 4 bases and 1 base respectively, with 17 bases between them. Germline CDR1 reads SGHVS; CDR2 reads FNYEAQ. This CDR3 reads CASSSLPGPASGANVLTF. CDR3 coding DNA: TGTGCCAGCAGCTCTCTGCCTGGGCCTGCGTCTGGGGCCAACGTCCTGACTTTC. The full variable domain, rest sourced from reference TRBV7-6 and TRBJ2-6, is GAGVSQSPRYKVTKRGQDVALRCDPISGHVSLYWYRQALGQGPEFLTYFNYEAQQDKSGLPNDRFSAERPEGSISTLTIQRTEQRDSAMYRCASSSLPGPASGANVLTFGAGSRLTVL.

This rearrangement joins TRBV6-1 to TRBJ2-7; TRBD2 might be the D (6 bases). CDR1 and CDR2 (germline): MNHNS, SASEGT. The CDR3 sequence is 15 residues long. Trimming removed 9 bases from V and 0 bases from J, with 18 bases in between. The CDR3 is CASTLSPGLSYEQYF. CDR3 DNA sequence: TGTGCCAGTACATTGTCCCCGGGACTCTCCTACGAGCAGTACTTC.

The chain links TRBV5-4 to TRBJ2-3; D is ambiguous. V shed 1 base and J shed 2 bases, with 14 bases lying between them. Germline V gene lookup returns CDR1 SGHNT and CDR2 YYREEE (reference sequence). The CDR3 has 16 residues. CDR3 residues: CASSLKISQVTDTQYF. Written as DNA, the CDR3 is TGTGCCAGCAGCTTGAAAATTTCCCAGGTCACAGATACGCAGTATTTT.

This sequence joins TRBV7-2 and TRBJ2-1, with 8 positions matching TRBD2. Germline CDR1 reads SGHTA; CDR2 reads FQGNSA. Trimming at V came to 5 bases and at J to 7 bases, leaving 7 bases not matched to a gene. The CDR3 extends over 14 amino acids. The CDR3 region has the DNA TGTGCCAGCAGCATTAGCGGGATTTTGAATGAGCAGTTCTTC. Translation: CASSISGILNEQFF.

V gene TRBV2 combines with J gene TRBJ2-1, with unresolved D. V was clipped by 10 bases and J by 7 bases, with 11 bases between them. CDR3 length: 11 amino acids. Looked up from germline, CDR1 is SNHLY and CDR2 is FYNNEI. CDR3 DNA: TGTGCCACCCAAATAGAAAATGAGCAGTTCTTC. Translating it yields CATQIENEQFF.

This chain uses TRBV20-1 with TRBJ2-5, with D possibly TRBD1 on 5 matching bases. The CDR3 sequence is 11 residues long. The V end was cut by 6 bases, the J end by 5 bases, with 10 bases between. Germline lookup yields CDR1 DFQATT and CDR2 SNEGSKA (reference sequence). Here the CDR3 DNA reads TGCAGTGCGAAGGGGATGGAGACCCAGTACTTC. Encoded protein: CSAKGMETQYF.

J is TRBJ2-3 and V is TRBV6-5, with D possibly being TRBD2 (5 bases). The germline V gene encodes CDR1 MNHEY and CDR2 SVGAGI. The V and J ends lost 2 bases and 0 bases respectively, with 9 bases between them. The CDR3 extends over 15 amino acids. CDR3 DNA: TGTGCCAGCAGTTACGTCCGGGAAAGCACAGATACGCAGTATTTT. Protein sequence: CASSYVRESTDTQYF.

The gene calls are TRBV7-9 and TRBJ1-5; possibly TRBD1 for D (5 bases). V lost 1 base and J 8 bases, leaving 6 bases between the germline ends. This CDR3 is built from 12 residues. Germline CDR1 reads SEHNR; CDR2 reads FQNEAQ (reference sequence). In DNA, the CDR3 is TGTGCCAGCAGCTTAGGGGGGGAGCCCCAGCATTTT. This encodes CASSLGGEPQHF.

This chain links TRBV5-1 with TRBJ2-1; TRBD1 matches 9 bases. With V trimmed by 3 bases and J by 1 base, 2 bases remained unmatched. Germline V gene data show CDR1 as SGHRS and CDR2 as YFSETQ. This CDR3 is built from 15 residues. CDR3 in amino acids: CASSSTGGSYNEQFF. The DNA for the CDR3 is TGCGCCAGCAGCTCGACAGGGGGGTCCTACAATGAGCAGTTCTTC.

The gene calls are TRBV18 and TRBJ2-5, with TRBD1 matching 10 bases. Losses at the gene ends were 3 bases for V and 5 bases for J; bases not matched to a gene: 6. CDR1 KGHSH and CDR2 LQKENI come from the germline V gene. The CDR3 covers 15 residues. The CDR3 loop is CASSPDRGRWETQYF. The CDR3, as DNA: TGTGCCAGCTCACCTGACAGGGGGCGTTGGGAGACCCAGTACTTC.